This TCR beta chain emerged from a study of early stage breast cancer tumors. Notes on the study in general: In about 85% of the 16 patients, blood comparison separated tumor from normal breast.

Blood replicates held 0.5 ug DNA, tumor or normal breast roughly 1.5 ug, two each. This table comes from immunoSEQ multiplex PCR, and its TCRdb copy is limited to in-frame clones, with some not included. In the table there are about 28,000 clones, about 80% of which are singletons. V trimming: 6 bases; J trimming: 6 bases; junction bases outside the gene matches: 4. CDR3 length equals 13 residues. Germline V gene sequence: CDR1 KGHSH, CDR2 LQKENI. As to this clone: Its antigen remains unknown.

The TCR was taken from a person between 55 and 69 years old with breast cancer. The genes are TRBV18 and TRBJ2-7, with TRBD1 matching 11 bases. Sequencing was performed on blood. DNA of the CDR3: TGTGCCAGCTCGCCCGGGACAGGGGGCGAGCAGTACTTC. Translated, it gives CASSPGTGGEQYF. Full variable domain (missing parts from reference TRBV18 and TRBJ2-7): NAGVMQNPRHLVRRRGQEARLRCSPMKGHSHVYWYRQLPEEGLKFMVYLQKENIIDESGMPKERFSAEFPKEGPSILRIQQVVRGDSAAYFCASSPGTGGEQYFGPGTRLTVT.